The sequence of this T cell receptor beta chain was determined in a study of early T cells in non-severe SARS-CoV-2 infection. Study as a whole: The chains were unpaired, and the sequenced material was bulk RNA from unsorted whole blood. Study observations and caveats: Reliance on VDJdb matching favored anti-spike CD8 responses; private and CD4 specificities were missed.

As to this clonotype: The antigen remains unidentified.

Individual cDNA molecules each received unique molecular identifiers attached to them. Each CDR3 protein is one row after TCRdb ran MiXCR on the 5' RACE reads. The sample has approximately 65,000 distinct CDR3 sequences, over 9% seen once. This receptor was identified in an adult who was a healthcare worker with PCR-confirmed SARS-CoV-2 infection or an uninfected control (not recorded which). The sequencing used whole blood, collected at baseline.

The CDR3 coding sequence is TGCAGCGTTAGTGGTACCTGGGGAGCTTTCTTT. Its translation is CSVSGTWGAFF. The gene calls are TRBV29-1 and TRBJ1-1; no clear D gene. Trimming took 5 bases from V and 10 from J, leaving 14 bases between them. The CDR3 has 11 amino acids. The germline V gene encodes CDR1 SQVTM and CDR2 ANQGSEA.